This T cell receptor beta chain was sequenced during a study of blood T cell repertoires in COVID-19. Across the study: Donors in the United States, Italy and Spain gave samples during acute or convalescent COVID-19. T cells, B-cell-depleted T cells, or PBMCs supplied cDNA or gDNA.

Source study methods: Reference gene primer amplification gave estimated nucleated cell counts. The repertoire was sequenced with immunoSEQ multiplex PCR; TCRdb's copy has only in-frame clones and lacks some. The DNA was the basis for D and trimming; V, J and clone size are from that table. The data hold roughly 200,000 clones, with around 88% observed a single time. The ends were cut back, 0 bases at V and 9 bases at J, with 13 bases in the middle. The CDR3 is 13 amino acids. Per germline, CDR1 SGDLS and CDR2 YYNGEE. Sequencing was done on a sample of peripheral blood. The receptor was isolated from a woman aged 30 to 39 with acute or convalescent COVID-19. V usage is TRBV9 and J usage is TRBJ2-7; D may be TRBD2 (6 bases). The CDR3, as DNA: TGTGCCAGCAGCGTAGGGGGGGAGAGTACGCAGTACTTC. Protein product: CASSVGGESTQYF.